The T cell receptor beta chain under discussion was sequenced for a study of T cells after yellow fever vaccination. Looking at the study overall: Fractions of low cell number were prepared using SMART-Seq v4 Ultra Low Input.

The CDR3 spans 13 residues. V was cut by 5 bases and J by 5 bases, with 13 bases left in between. CDR1 is SGHVS and CDR2 is FNYEAQ in the germline V gene. Regarding the study as a whole: Of the clonotypes, a small share occurred in both CD4 and CD8 compartments.

This clonotype turned up a few times. The antigen is undetermined. TCRdb ran MiXCR on the 5' RACE reads and lists one entry per CDR3 protein. This table holds about 630,000 distinct CDR3 sequences, 10% to 15% found once. The clonotype comes from a man aged 25-45 years who received the YFV17D yellow fever vaccine. The genes are TRBV7-6 and TRBJ2-7; D ambiguous. The material sequenced was PBMCs, taken on the day of the yellow fever booster vaccination. Here the CDR3 DNA reads TGTGCCAGCAGCCCTCCATTTCCTAACGAGCAGTACTTC. Its protein product is CASSPPFPNEQYF.